These 16 T cell receptor beta chains were all obtained from the same sample, sequenced in a study of cytotoxic CD8 clonotypes in ibrutinib-treated CLL. The repertoire was sequenced with immunoSEQ multiplex PCR; TCRdb's copy has only in-frame clones and lacks some. The table shows over 6,500 clones, with roughly 71% occurring only once. The starting material was PBMCs, obtained before ibrutinib treatment. The receptors stem from a human donor with chronic lymphocytic leukemia.

The chain links TRBV11-2 to TRBJ1-2; D gene unclear. This CDR3 has 15 amino acids. Germline CDR1 SGHAT, CDR2 FQNNGV. V dropped 1 base and J dropped 6 bases, with 15 bases sitting between them. The CDR3 loop is CASSLVYANPHGYTF. The CDR3 nucleotides read TGTGCCAGCAGCTTAGTTTATGCCAACCCCCATGGCTACACCTTC. The full variable domain, in which reference TRBV11-2 and TRBJ1-2 provide the parts outside the CDR3, is EAGVAQSPRYKIIEKRQSVAFWCNPISGHATLYWYQQILGQGPKLLIQFQNNGVVDDSQLPKDRFSAERLKGVDSTLKIQPAKLEDSAVYLCASSLVYANPHGYTFGSGTRLTVV.

The chain joins TRBV28 to TRBJ2-2; 7 positions match TRBD1. Per the germline V gene, CDR1 is MDHEN and CDR2 is SYDVKM. The CDR3 is 12 residues long. With 6 bases clipped from V and 6 bases from J, the junction kept 1 base outside the gene matches. Here the CDR3 reads CASRQGPGELFF. The CDR3 bases are TGTGCCAGCAGACAGGGGCCCGGGGAGCTGTTTTTT.

This clone was detected only a few times. This chain uses TRBV7-9 with TRBJ2-7, with D possibly being TRBD1 (6 bases). This CDR3 region has 16 residues. The V and J ends lost 7 bases and 0 bases respectively, with 19 bases between them. Germline CDR1 is SEHNR and CDR2 is FQNEAQ (reference sequence). This CDR3 is CASKSRDNLNSYEQYF. CDR3 in DNA: TGTGCCAGCAAGTCCCGGGACAACCTAAACTCCTACGAGCAGTACTTC.

This clone was counted between two and nine times. The chain has TRBV10-2 and TRBJ2-3, with no clear D. Germline values: CDR1 WSHSY, CDR2 SAAADI. The ends were cut back, 10 bases at V and 0 bases at J, with 5 bases in the middle. CDR3 length: 11 residues. The CDR3 DNA follows: TGCGCCACAACCAGCACAGATACGCAGTATTTT. Encoded protein: CATTSTDTQYF.

The chain uses TRBV27 and TRBJ2-1; TRBD2 aligns across 9 bases. Germline V CDR1 and CDR2: MNHEY, SMNVEV (reference sequence). The CDR3 is 17 amino acids. Trimming at V came to 1 base and at J to 1 base, leaving 5 bases not matched to a gene. DNA for the CDR3: TGTGCCAGCAGTTTATGGAGCGGGGGGACTTCCTACAATGAGCAGTTCTTC. Translation: CASSLWSGGTSYNEQFF.

Only a few counts were recorded for this clone. The V call is TRBV7-3, the J call TRBJ2-7, with D unresolved. V dropped 1 base and J dropped 0 bases, with 10 bases sitting between them. There are 15 residues in the CDR3. From germline, CDR1 is SGHTA and CDR2 FQGTGA. The CDR3 spells CASSLSPENSYEQYF. In nucleotides, the CDR3 is TGTGCCAGCAGCTTAAGTCCCGAAAACTCCTACGAGCAGTACTTC.

The chain joins TRBV19 to TRBJ2-7; D is unclear. The CDR3 is 15 residues long. Per the germline V gene, CDR1 is LNHDA and CDR2 is SQIVND (reference sequence). V was trimmed by 0 bases and J by 4 bases, leaving 13 bases between them. The CDR3 loop is CASSIDDNIGYEQYF. The DNA of the CDR3 is TGTGCCAGTAGTATAGACGACAACATTGGGTACGAGCAGTACTTC.

CDR3 residues: CASSPSSASRRDTQYF. The DNA of the CDR3 is TGCGCCAGCAGCCCTTCATCCGCTAGCAGGCGGGATACGCAGTATTTT. The gene calls are TRBV5-1 and TRBJ2-3, with D perhaps TRBD2 (5 bases). The V end lost 4 bases, the J end lost 6 bases, and 21 bases lay between the germline ends. Germline assignment: CDR1 SGHRS and CDR2 YFSETQ. This CDR3 spans 16 amino acids.

V gene TRBV19 combines with J gene TRBJ2-3; D might be TRBD2 (6 bases). CDR1 is LNHDA and CDR2 is SQIVND in the germline V gene (reference sequence). Trimming left V 1 base short and J 0 bases short, with 8 bases between. This CDR3 spans 15 amino acids. CDR3 nucleotides: TGTGCCAGTAGTATAGGGGGGAGGAGCACAGATACGCAGTATTTT. It codes for CASSIGGRSTDTQYF.

The chain uses TRBV19 and TRBJ2-4; maybe TRBD1 (5 bases). Germline V lookup: CDR1 LNHDA, CDR2 SQIVND (reference sequence). V lost 6 bases and J lost 0, with 12 bases in between. The CDR3 covers 15 residues. The CDR3 DNA sequence: TGTGCCAGTAGCCAGGGCCTTCTAGCCAAAAACATTCAGTACTTC. Protein sequence: CASSQGLLAKNIQYF.

This chain links TRBV6-6 with TRBJ2-7, with TRBD1 identical over 7 bases. From germline, CDR1 is MNHNY and CDR2 SVGAGI (reference sequence). The junction had 11 bases not matched to a gene; V was cut back by 10 bases and J by 2 bases. This CDR3 is 14 amino acids long. The CDR3 protein is CATETDRAAYEQYF. The CDR3 DNA reads TGTGCCACCGAAACAGACAGGGCTGCCTACGAGCAGTACTTC.

The rearrangement joins TRBV27 to TRBJ2-2; 7 nucleotides align to TRBD2. Germline values: CDR1 MNHEY, CDR2 SMNVEV (reference sequence). CDR3 size: 13 residues. Losses at the gene ends were 8 bases for V and 6 bases for J; bases not matched to a gene: 6. The chain's CDR3 is CASGLRGAGELFF. The CDR3 DNA reads as TGTGCCAGCGGCCTTCGGGGGGCCGGGGAGCTGTTTTTT.

This sequence joins TRBV28 and TRBJ2-7; 12 bases align to TRBD2. V shed 8 bases and J 0 bases; nucleotides not matched to a gene: 8. Per the germline V gene, CDR1 is MDHEN and CDR2 is SYDVKM. This CDR3 region has 16 residues. The CDR3 region has the DNA TGTGCCAGCGGCTCTAGCGGGAGGGGAAGCTCCTACGAGCAGTACTTC. Translated: CASGSSGRGSSYEQYF.

The chain uses TRBV29-1 and TRBJ2-1; D perhaps matches TRBD2 (6 bases). The V and J ends lost 0 bases and 0 bases respectively, with 12 bases between them. This CDR3 region has 16 residues. The germline CDR1 and CDR2 sequences are SQVTM and ANQGSEA. The CDR3 protein is CSVEEGSGRSYNEQFF. DNA of the CDR3: TGCAGCGTTGAAGAAGGTAGCGGTCGCTCCTACAATGAGCAGTTCTTC.

The V call is TRBV13, the J call TRBJ1-2; the D gene is possibly TRBD1 (5 bases). The CDR3 covers 15 residues. Germline values: CDR1 PRHDT, CDR2 FYEKMQ (reference sequence). V was pared by 6 bases and J by 3 bases, with 17 bases between. This CDR3 is CASRPEGRLDYGYTF. The DNA of the CDR3 is TGTGCCAGCAGGCCCGAGGGGAGATTGGACTATGGCTACACCTTC.

In DNA form, the CDR3 reads TGTGCCAGCAGCCCGGGCCGACTAGCGGGAGCCTACGAGCAGTACTTC. Protein: CASSPGRLAGAYEQYF. This chain links TRBV7-8 with TRBJ2-7, with 12 nucleotides matching TRBD2. The germline V gene has CDR1 SGHVS and CDR2 FQNEAQ. This CDR3 has 16 residues. V lost 5 bases and J lost 2; bases outside the gene matches: 7.